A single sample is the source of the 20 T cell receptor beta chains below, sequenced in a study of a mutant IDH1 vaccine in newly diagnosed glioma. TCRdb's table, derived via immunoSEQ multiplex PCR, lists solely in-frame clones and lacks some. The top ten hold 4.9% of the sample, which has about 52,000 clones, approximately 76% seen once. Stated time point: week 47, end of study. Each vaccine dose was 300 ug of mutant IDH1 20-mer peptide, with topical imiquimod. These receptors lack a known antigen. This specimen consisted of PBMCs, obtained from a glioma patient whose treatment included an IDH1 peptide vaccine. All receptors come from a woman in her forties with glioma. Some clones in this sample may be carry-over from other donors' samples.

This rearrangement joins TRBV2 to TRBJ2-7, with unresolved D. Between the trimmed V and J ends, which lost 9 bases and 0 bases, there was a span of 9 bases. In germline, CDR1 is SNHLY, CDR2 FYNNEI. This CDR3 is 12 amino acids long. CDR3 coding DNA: TGTGCCAGTTCAATGAGCTCCTACGAGCAGTACTTC. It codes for CASSMSSYEQYF.

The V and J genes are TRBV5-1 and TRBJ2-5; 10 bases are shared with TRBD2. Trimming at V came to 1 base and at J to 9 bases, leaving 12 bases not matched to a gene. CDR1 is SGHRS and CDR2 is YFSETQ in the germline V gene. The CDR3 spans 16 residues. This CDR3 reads CASSLTGTSAPFAQYF. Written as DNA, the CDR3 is TGCGCCAGCAGCTTGACGGGGACTAGCGCTCCTTTCGCCCAGTACTTC.

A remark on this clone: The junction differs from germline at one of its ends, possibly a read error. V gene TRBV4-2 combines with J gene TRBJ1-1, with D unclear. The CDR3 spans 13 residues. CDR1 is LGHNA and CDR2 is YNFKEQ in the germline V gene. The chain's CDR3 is CAGSEGFGTEAFF. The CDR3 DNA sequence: TGTGCCGGCAGCGAAGGGTTTGGCACTGAAGCTTTCTTT.

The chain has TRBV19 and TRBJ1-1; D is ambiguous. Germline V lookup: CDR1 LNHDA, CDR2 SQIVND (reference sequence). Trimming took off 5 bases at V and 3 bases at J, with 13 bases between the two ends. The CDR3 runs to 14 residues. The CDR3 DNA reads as TGTGCCAGTAGTTTGGGCGGCGGGTACACTGAAGCTTTCTTT. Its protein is CASSLGGGYTEAFF.

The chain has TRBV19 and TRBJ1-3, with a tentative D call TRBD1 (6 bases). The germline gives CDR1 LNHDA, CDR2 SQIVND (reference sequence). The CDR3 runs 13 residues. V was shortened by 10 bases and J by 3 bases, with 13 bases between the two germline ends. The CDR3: CATGSGDGNTIYF. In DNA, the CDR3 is TGTGCCACAGGGTCAGGGGATGGAAACACCATATATTTT.

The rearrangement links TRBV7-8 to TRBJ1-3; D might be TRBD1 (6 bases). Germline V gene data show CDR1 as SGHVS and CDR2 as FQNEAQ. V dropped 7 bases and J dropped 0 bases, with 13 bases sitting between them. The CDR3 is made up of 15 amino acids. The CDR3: CASTQDRSSGNTIYF. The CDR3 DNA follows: TGTGCCAGCACCCAGGACAGAAGCTCTGGAAACACCATATATTTT.

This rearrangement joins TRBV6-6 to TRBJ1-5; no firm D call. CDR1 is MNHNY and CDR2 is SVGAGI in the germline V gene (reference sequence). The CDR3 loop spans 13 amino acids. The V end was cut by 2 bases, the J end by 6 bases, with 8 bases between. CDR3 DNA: TGTGCCAGCAGTTACGAGGAAGTTCAGCCCCAGCATTTT. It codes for CASSYEEVQPQHF.

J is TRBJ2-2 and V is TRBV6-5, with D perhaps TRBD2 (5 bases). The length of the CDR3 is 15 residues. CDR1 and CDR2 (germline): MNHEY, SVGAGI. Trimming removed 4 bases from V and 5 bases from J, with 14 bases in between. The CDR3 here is CASSWELTITGELFF. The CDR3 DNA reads TGTGCCAGCAGTTGGGAGCTTACAATAACCGGGGAGCTGTTTTTT.

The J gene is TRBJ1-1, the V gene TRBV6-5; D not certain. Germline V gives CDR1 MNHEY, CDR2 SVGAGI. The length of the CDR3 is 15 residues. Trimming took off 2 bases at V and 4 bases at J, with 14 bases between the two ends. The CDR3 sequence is CASSYRSVSGTEAFF. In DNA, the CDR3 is TGTGCCAGCAGTTACAGGTCGGTGTCCGGCACTGAAGCTTTCTTT.

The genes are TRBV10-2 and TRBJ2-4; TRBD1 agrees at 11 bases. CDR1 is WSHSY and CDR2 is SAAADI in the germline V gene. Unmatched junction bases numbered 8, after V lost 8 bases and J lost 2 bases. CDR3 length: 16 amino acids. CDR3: CASGGTGGFSKNIQYF. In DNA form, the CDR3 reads TGCGCCAGCGGAGGGACAGGGGGTTTTTCCAAAAACATTCAGTACTTC.

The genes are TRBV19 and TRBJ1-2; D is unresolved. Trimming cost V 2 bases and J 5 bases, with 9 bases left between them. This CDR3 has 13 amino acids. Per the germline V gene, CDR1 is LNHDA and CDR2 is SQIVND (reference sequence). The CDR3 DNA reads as TGTGCCAGTAGTATAAATGAACGTTATGGCTACACCTTC. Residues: CASSINERYGYTF.

This CDR3 is CAWSVLLGGQGESPLHF. The CDR3, as DNA: TGTGCCTGGAGTGTCCTTCTAGGGGGACAAGGGGAATCACCCCTCCACTTT. The genes are TRBV30 and TRBJ1-6, with D tentatively TRBD1 (6 bases). The germline CDR1 and CDR2 sequences are GTSNPN and SVGIG (reference sequence). The CDR3 has 17 residues. V dropped 0 bases and J dropped 10 bases, with 22 bases sitting between them.

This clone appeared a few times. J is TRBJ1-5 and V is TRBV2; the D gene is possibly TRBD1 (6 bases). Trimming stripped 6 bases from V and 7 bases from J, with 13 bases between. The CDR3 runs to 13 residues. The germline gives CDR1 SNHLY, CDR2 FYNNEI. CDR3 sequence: CASSQGLWQPQHF. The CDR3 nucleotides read TGTGCCAGCAGCCAGGGGTTATGGCAGCCCCAGCATTTT.

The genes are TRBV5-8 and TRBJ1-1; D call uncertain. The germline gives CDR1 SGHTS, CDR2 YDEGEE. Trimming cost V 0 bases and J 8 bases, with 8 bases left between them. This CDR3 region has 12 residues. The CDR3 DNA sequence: TGTGCCAGCAGCTTGGGTCCACTAGAAGCTTTCTTT. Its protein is CASSLGPLEAFF.

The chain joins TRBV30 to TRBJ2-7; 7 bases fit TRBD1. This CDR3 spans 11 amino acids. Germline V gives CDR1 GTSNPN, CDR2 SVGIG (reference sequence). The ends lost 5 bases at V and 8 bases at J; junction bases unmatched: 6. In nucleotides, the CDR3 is TGTGCCTGGGAGACAGGGTCAAAGCAGTACTTC. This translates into CAWETGSKQYF.

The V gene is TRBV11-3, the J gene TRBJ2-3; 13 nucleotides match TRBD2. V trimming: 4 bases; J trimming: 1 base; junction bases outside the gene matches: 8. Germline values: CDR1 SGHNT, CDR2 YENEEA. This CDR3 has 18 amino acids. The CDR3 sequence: CASSSRLAGGRGTDTQYF. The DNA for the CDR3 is TGTGCCAGCAGCTCCCGACTAGCGGGGGGCCGAGGCACAGATACGCAGTATTTT.

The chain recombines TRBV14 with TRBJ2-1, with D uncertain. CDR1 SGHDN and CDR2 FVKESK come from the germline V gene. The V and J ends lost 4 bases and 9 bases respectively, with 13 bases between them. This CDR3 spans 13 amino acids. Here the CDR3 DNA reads TGTGCCAGCAGCCTAGCCCGAGTAGGTGAGCAGTTCTTC. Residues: CASSLARVGEQFF. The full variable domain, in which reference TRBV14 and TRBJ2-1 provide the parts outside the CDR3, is EAGVTQFPSHSVIEKGQTVTLRCDPISGHDNLYWYRRVMGKEIKFLLHFVKESKQDESGMPNNRFLAERTGGTYSTLKVQPAELEDSGVYFCASSLARVGEQFFGPGTRLTVL.

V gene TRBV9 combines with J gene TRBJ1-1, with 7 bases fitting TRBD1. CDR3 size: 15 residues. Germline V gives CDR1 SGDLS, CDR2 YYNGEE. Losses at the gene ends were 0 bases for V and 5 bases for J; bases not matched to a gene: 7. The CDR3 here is CASSVAGQGGTEAFF. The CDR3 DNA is TGTGCCAGCAGCGTAGCGGGGCAGGGGGGGACTGAAGCTTTCTTT.

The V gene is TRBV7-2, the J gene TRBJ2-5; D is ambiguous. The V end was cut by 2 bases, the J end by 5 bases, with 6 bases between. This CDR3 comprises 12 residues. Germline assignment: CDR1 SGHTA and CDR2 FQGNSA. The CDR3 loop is CASSLWAETQYF. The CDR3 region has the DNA TGTGCCAGCAGCTTATGGGCGGAGACCCAGTACTTC.

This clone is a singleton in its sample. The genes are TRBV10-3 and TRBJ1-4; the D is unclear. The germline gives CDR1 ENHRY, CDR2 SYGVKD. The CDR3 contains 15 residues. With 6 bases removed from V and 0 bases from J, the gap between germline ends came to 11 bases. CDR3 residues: CAIRARSATNEKLFF. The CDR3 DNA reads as TGTGCCATCAGGGCAAGGTCCGCAACTAATGAAAAACTGTTTTTT.